This T cell receptor beta chain was recorded in a study of cytotoxic CD8 clonotypes in ibrutinib-treated CLL. Whole-study results and caveats: Contraction or stability on treatment was seen for public clonotypes, which were uncommon. Sustained-remission patients were sampled at one set of times and progressing patients at different ones. Baseline clonality exceeded age-matched healthy donors and tracked circulating CD8+ T-cell counts.

About this clone itself: Its antigen is as yet unknown.

The protocol was immunoSEQ multiplex PCR, while the TCRdb copy is restricted to in-frame clones and leaves out a portion. The repertoire holds over 75,000 clones, with about 78% as singletons. About 1.8 micrograms of genomic DNA came from cryopreserved PBMCs for TCR beta libraries. V lost 5 bases, J lost 11 bases, and 15 bases lay in between. Germline assignment: CDR1 SGHAT and CDR2 FQDESV (reference sequence). The CDR3 is 12 residues long. The source material was PBMCs, sampled after 12 months of ibrutinib treatment. The receptor comes from a human donor with chronic lymphocytic leukemia. The genes are TRBV11-1 and TRBJ2-5; D may correspond to TRBD1 or TRBD2 (5 bases each). The DNA for the CDR3 is TGTGCCAGCAGCCCTCCCTGGGACCCGCAGTACTTC. Its protein product is CASSPPWDPQYF.